This paragraph covers one TCR beta chain sequence. Its matching antigen is unknown. This CDR3 spans 14 amino acids. With V trimmed by 5 bases and J by 5 bases, 6 bases remained unmatched. In germline, CDR1 is SEHNR, CDR2 FQNEAQ (reference sequence). This sample stems from a study of T cells after yellow fever vaccination. General study findings and limits: The booster saw the reappearance of most primary-vaccination clones (approximately 97% CD4, 88% CD8).

TCRdb passed the 5' RACE reads through MiXCR, listing each CDR3 protein once. The sample carries about 49,000 distinct CDR3 sequences, about 7.4% recorded once. Sequenced material: CD8+ T cells sorted from PBMCs, taken around 14 days after the first yellow fever vaccination. This TCR came from a man between 18 and 35 years old who received the YFV17D yellow fever vaccine. The chain employs TRBV7-9 and TRBJ2-1; 7 bases are a match to TRBD2. CDR3 region: CASSPRDYNNEQFF. The CDR3 DNA is TGTGCCAGCAGCCCCCGGGACTATAACAATGAGCAGTTCTTC.